The 15 T cell receptor beta chains below were found in one sample sequenced in a study of cytomegalovirus exposure and HLA in healthy donors. PCR was performed using 60 Vbeta and 13 Jbeta primers. TCRdb keeps only in-frame clones here, not all; method: immunoSEQ multiplex PCR. Here the sample spans 150,000 to 200,000 clones, roughly 71% being singletons. Input material: PBMCs. The receptors derive from a male donor in good health and CMV-seropositive.

V and J are TRBV6-4 and TRBJ2-3; TRBD1 matches 7 bases. Trimming cost V 4 bases and J 4 bases; bases outside gene matches: 5. The CDR3 loop spans 14 amino acids. Germline-derived CDR1 and CDR2 are MRHNA and SNTAGT. The CDR3 DNA follows: TGTGCCAGCAGTGGCTCGACAGGGTCAGATACGCAGTATTTT. Translated: CASSGSTGSDTQYF.

V and J are TRBV27 and TRBJ1-2; TRBD1 aligns across 9 bases. The germline V gene encodes CDR1 MNHEY and CDR2 SMNVEV (reference sequence). This CDR3 region has 13 residues. Trimming at V came to 9 bases and at J to 4 bases, leaving 6 bases not matched to a gene. The CDR3 reads CASRDREGYGYTF. CDR3 nucleotides: TGTGCCAGTAGGGACAGGGAGGGCTATGGCTACACCTTC.

The chain employs TRBV6-5 and TRBJ1-1, with D uncertain. V lost 5 bases and J 5 bases, leaving 12 bases between the germline ends. Germline V CDR1 and CDR2: MNHEY, SVGAGI. The CDR3 is 13 amino acids. The CDR3 protein is CASSPFPRTEAFF. CDR3 nucleotide sequence: TGTGCCAGCAGTCCGTTCCCGAGGACTGAAGCTTTCTTT.

This clone appeared a few times. At one end the junction does not follow the germline gene, possibly because of a read error. V and J are TRBV5-4 and TRBJ1-1; 8 bases match TRBD1. CDR1 SGHNT and CDR2 YYREEE come from the germline V gene (reference sequence). The CDR3 spans 14 residues. CDR3 nucleotides: TGTGCCAGCAGGTTGGACAGGGCGAACACTGAAGCTTTCTTT. This codes for CASRLDRANTEAFF.

The chain is built from TRBV4-1 and TRBJ2-3; 13 nucleotides align to TRBD2. J lost 8 bases, V lost 4 bases, and 9 bases had no gene match. From germline, CDR1 is MGHRA and CDR2 YSYEKL. This CDR3 is 16 amino acids long. The DNA for the CDR3 is TGCGCCAGCAGCCGACAACTAGCGGGGGGGCCACTTACGCAGTATTTT. Translation gives CASSRQLAGGPLTQYF.

The rearrangement joins TRBV18 to TRBJ1-1; D possibly corresponds to TRBD1 (5 bases). The CDR3 runs 14 residues. V was trimmed by 3 bases and J by 1 base, leaving 9 bases between them. Germline V gene data show CDR1 as KGHSH and CDR2 as LQKENI. This CDR3 reads CASSPLGGNTEAFF. In DNA form, the CDR3 reads TGTGCCAGCTCACCCCTGGGGGGGAACACTGAAGCTTTCTTT.

V is TRBV9 and J is TRBJ2-7, with D tentatively TRBD1 (6 bases). V lost 0 bases, J lost 6 bases, and 13 bases lay in between. The CDR3 is 14 amino acids. Germline V lookup: CDR1 SGDLS, CDR2 YYNGEE. The CDR3: CASSVGQQGREQYF. The CDR3 coding sequence is TGTGCCAGCAGCGTAGGTCAACAGGGTCGCGAGCAGTACTTC.

The chain has TRBV30 and TRBJ2-7, with 9 bases lining up with TRBD2. V lost 0 bases to trimming and J lost 0 bases; unmatched junction nucleotides: 6. CDR3 length: 16 amino acids. Germline V gene lookup returns CDR1 GTSNPN and CDR2 SVGIG (reference sequence). CDR3 sequence: CAWSVYQRGASYEQYF. CDR3 sequence (DNA): TGTGCCTGGAGTGTATACCAGCGGGGGGCCTCCTACGAGCAGTACTTC. The entire variable domain, with the rest obtained from reference TRBV30 and TRBJ2-7, is as follows: SQTIHQWPATLVQPVGSPLSLECTVEGTSNPNLYWYRQAAGRGLQLLFYSVGIGQISSEVPQNLSASRPQDRQFILSSKKLLLSDSGFYLCAWSVYQRGASYEQYFGPGTRLTVT.

The gene calls are TRBV6-1 and TRBJ1-6, with unresolved D. This CDR3 is built from 12 residues. The V end lost 5 bases, the J end lost 11 bases, and 10 bases lay between the germline ends. CDR1 and CDR2 (germline): MNHNS, SASEGT. The CDR3 loop is CASSSGRTPLHF. In nucleotides, the CDR3 is TGTGCCAGCAGTTCAGGCCGGACACCCCTCCACTTT.

Turning to this clone: At one of its ends the junction is not consistent with the germline gene, which may arise from a read error. V usage is TRBV2 and J usage is TRBJ2-7; the match to TRBD2 covers 9 bases. This CDR3 contains 14 residues. Germline CDR1 and CDR2: SNHLY and FYNNEI. The DNA of the CDR3 is TGTGCCAGTAGTGCAGGGCTAGCGGGGCGCGAGCAGTACTTC. Its translation is CASSAGLAGREQYF.

J is TRBJ2-5 and V is TRBV2; 8 bases align to TRBD2. TRBJ2-7 explains the end of the DNA better; the J call may be wrong. The CDR3 length is 14 residues. CDR1 and CDR2 from the germline V gene are SNHLY and FYNNEI. DNA for the CDR3: TGTGCCAGCAGTGCGGGGGGGGTTACCTACGAGCAGTACTTC. This sequence encodes CASSAGGVTYEQYF.

This clone showed up just a few times. V and J are TRBV13 and TRBJ1-3, with TRBD1 matching over 9 bases. This CDR3 region has 13 residues. Germline assignment: CDR1 PRHDT and CDR2 FYEKMQ (reference sequence). Losses at the gene ends were 4 bases for V and 7 bases for J; bases not matched to a gene: 2. CDR3: CASSSDRGNTIYF. CDR3 DNA: TGTGCCAGCAGCTCGGACAGGGGTAACACCATATATTTT. The whole variable domain, filled in from reference TRBV13 and TRBJ1-3, reads AAGVIQSPRHLIKEKRETATLKCYPIPRHDTVYWYQQGPGQDPQFLISFYEKMQSDKGSIPDRFSAQQFSDYHSELNMSSLELGDSALYFCASSSDRGNTIYFGEGSWLTVV.

The gene calls are TRBV6-6 and TRBJ2-5; TRBD2 matches at 8 bases. The V gene end was trimmed by 11 bases and the J gene end by 5 bases; junction bases not matched to a gene: 4. The CDR3 length is 11 residues. Germline CDR1 reads MNHNY; CDR2 reads SVGAGI (reference sequence). CDR3 sequence (DNA): TGTGCCCTGGGCGGGGGGGAGACCCAGTACTTC. It translates to CALGGGETQYF.

For the CDR3, the DNA is TGTGCCAGCAGTTCTTTCAACTATGGCTACACCTTC. Its translation: CASSSFNYGYTF. This chain connects TRBV6-5 to TRBJ1-2; D ambiguous. CDR1 and CDR2 from the germline V gene are MNHEY and SVGAGI. The V and J ends lost 4 bases and 2 bases respectively, with 5 bases between them. The CDR3 spans 12 residues.

The rearrangement links TRBV30 to TRBJ2-1, with TRBD2 as a possible D gene (6 bases). Trimming cost V 4 bases and J 12 bases, with 19 bases left between them. CDR1 is GTSNPN and CDR2 is SVGIG in the germline V gene (reference sequence). The CDR3 length is 13 residues. CDR3 loop: CAWTTAGSIAQFF. The CDR3 coding sequence is TGTGCCTGGACGACGGCGGGGTCAATTGCGCAGTTCTTC. The variable domain in full, with the rest retrieved from reference TRBV30 and TRBJ2-1, is SQTIHQWPATLVQPVGSPLSLECTVEGTSNPNLYWYRQAAGRGLQLLFYSVGIGQISSEVPQNLSASRPQDRQFILSSKKLLLSDSGFYLCAWTTAGSIAQFFGPGTRLTVL.